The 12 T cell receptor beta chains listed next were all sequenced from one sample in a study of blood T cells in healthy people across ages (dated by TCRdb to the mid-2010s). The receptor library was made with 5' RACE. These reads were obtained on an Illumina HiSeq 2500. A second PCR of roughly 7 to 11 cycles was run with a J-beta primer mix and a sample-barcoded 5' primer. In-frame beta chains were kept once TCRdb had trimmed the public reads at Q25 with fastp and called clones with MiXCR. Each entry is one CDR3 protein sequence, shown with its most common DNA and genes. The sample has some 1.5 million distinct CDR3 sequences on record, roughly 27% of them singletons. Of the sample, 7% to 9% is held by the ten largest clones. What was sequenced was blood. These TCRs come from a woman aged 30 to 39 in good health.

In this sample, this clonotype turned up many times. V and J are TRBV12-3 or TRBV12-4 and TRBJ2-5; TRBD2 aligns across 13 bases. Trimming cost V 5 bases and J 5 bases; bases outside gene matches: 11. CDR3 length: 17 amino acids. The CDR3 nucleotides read TGTGCCAGCAGTCCCAAACTAGCGGGAGGGCCGGGGGAGACCCAGTACTTC. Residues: CASSPKLAGGPGETQYF.

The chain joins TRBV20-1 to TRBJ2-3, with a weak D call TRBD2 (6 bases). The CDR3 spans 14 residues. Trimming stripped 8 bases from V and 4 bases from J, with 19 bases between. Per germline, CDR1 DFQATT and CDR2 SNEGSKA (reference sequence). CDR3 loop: CSTDREVLPDTQYF. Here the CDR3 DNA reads TGCAGTACGGATAGGGAGGTCCTCCCAGATACGCAGTATTTT.

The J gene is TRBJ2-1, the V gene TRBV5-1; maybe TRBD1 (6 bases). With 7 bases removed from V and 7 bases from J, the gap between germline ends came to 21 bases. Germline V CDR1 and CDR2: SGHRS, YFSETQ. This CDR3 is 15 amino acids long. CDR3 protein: CASARAGAPGNEQFF. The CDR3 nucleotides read TGCGCCAGCGCCCGGGCAGGGGCACCGGGGAATGAGCAGTTCTTC.

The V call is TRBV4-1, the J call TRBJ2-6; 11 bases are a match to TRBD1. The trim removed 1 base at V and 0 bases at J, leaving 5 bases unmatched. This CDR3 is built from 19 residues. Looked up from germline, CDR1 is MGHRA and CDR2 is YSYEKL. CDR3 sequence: CASSQVPGQGGSGANVLTF. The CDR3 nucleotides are TGCGCCAGCAGCCAAGTACCGGGACAGGGGGGCTCTGGGGCCAACGTCCTGACTTTC.

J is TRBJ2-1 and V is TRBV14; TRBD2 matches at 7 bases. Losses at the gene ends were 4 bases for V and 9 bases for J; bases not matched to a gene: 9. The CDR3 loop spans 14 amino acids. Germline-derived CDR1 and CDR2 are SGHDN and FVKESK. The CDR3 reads CASSRGRALGEQFF. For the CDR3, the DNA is TGTGCCAGCAGCCGAGGGAGGGCCTTAGGTGAGCAGTTCTTC.

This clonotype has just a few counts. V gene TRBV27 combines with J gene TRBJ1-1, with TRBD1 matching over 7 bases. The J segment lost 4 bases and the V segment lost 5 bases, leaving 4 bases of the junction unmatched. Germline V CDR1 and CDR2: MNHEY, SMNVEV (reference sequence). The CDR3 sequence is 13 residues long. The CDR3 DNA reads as TGTGCCAGCAGTACAGGGACAGTCACTGAAGCTTTCTTT. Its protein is CASSTGTVTEAFF.

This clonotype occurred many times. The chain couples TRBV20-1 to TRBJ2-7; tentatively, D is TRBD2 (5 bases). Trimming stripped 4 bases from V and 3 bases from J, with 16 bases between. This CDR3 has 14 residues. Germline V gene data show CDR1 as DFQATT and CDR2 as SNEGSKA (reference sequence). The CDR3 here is CSAKGEDSDYEQYF. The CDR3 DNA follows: TGCAGTGCTAAAGGCGAGGACTCGGACTACGAGCAGTACTTC.

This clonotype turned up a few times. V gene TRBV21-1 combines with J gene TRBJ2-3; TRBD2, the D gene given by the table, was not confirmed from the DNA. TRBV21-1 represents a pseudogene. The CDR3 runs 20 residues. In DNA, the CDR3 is TGTGCCAGCAGCAGCAATCCGAGGGCCCCTCGCTTTTTATACACGGATACGCAGTATTTT. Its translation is CASSSNPRAPRFLYTDTQYF.

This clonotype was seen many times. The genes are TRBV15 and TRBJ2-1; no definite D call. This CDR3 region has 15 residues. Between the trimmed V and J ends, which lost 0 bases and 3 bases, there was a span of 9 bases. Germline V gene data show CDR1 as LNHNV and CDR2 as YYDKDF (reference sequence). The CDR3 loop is CATSRDLSGYNEQFF. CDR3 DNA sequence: TGTGCCACCAGCAGAGATCTCTCAGGCTACAATGAGCAGTTCTTC.

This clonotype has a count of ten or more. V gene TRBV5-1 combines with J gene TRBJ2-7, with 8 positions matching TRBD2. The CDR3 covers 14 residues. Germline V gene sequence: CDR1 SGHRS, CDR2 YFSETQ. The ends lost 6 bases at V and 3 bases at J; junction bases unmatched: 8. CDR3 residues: CASKAGTRDYEQYF. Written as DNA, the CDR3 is TGCGCCAGCAAGGCGGGGACTAGAGACTACGAGCAGTACTTC.

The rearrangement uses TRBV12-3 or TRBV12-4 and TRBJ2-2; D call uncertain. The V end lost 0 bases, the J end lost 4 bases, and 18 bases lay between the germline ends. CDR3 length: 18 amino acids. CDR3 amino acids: CASSLAEWVKGGTGELFF. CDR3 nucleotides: TGTGCCAGCAGTTTAGCGGAGTGGGTTAAAGGCGGCACCGGGGAGCTGTTTTTT.

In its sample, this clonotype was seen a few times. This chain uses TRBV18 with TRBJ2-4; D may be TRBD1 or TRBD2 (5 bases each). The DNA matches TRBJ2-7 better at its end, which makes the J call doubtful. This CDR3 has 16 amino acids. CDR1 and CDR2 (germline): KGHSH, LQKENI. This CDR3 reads CASSRTGRGAGYEQYF. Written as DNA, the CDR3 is TGTGCCAGCTCACGCACGGGCCGGGGCGCTGGGTACGAGCAGTACTTC.